The clone carrying this T cell receptor (beta chain) was observed a few times. Its antigen is unidentified. The CDR3 contains 13 residues. V shed 1 base and J shed 8 bases, with 10 bases lying between them. Germline CDR1 is SGHNT and CDR2 is YYREEE (reference sequence). Via MiXCR, TCRdb re-called the 5' RACE reads, giving one row per CDR3 protein. Among fewer than 500,000 distinct CDR3 sequences listed, about 19% were seen once. This entry belongs to a study of T cells after yellow fever vaccination. Study-level information: Each low-cell-number fraction was prepared by means of SMART-Seq v4 Ultra Low Input.

General observations from the study: Faster peaking, at day 5 versus 15, marked a secondary response that was weaker. Only a small proportion of the clonotypes turned up in both the CD4 and the CD8 compartments, likely arising from convergent recombination. Bulk-population clonotypes that are abundant could appear as contaminants in FACS-sorted repertoires.

The sample here was PBMCs, taken before the yellow fever booster vaccination. This TCR derives from a man younger than 30 who received the YFV17D yellow fever vaccine. V and J are TRBV5-4 and TRBJ2-1; tentatively, D is TRBD1 (5 bases). CDR3 sequence (DNA): TGTGCCAGCAGCTTGCATGGGGCATATGAGCAGTTCTTC. Protein: CASSLHGAYEQFF.